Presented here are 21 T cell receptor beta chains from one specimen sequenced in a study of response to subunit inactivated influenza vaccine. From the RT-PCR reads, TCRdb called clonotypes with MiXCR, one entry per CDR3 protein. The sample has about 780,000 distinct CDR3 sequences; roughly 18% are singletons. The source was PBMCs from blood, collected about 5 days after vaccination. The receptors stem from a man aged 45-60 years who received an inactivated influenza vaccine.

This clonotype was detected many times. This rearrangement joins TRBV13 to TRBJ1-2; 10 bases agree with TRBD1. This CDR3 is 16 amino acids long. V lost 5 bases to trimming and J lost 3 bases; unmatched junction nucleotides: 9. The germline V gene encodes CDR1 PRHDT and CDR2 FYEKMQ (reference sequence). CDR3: CASSLKTGTGDYGYTF. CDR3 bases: TGTGCCAGCAGCCTAAAGACCGGGACAGGGGACTATGGCTACACCTTC.

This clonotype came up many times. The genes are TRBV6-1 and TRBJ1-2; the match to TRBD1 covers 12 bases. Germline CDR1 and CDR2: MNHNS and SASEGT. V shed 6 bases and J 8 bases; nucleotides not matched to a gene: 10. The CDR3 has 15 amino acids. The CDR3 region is CASRRQRDRGLGYTF. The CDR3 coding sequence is TGTGCCAGCAGACGACAACGGGACAGGGGGCTCGGCTACACCTTC.

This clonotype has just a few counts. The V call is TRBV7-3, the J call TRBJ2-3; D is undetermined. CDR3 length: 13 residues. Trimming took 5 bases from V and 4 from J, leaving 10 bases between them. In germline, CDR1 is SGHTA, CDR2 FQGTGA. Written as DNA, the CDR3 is TGTGCCAGCAGCAACCCAGGAGCAGATACGCAGTATTTT. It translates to CASSNPGADTQYF.

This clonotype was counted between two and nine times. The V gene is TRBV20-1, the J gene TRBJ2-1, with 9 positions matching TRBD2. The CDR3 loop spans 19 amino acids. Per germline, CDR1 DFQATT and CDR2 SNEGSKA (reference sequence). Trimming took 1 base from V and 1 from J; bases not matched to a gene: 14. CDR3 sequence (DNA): TGCAGTGCTAGAGGTAGCGCTAGCGGGGCGTGGAGGTCCTACAATGAGCAGTTCTTC. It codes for CSARGSASGAWRSYNEQFF.

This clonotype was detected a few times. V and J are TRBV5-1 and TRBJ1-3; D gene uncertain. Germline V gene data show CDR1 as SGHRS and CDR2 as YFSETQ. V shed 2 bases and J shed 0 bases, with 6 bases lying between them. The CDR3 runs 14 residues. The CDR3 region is CASSFGDSGNTIYF. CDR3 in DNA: TGCGCCAGCAGCTTTGGAGACTCTGGAAACACCATATATTTT.

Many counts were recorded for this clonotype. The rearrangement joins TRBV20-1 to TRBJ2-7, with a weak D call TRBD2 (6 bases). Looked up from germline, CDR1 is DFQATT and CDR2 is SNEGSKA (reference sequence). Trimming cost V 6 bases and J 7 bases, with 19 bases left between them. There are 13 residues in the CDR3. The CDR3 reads CSAPVGSAWEQYF. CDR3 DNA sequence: TGCAGTGCCCCAGTCGGGAGTGCTTGGGAGCAGTACTTC.

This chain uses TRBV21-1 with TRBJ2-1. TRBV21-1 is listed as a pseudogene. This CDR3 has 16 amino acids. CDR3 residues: CASTLEARSSYNEQFF. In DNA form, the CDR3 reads TGTGCCAGCACTCTAGAGGCGAGGAGCTCCTACAATGAGCAGTTCTTC.

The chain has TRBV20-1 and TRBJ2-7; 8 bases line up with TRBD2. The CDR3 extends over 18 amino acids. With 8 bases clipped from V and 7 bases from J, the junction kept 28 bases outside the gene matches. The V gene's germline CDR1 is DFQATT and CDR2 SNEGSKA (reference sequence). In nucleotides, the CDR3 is TGCAGTACCCAATCCCCGGGGCGGGGGGAGAGGGTCCCGGGGGAGCAGTACTTC. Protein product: CSTQSPGRGERVPGEQYF.

The CDR3 nucleotides are TGCAGCGTCTCCGGGACAGGGCTGTGGGCAACTAATGAAAAACTGTTTTTT. Translation: CSVSGTGLWATNEKLFF. V gene TRBV29-1 combines with J gene TRBJ1-4, with 9 nucleotides matching TRBD1. There are 17 residues in the CDR3. Germline CDR1 is SQVTM and CDR2 is ANQGSEA. V shed 6 bases and J 0 bases; nucleotides not matched to a gene: 11.

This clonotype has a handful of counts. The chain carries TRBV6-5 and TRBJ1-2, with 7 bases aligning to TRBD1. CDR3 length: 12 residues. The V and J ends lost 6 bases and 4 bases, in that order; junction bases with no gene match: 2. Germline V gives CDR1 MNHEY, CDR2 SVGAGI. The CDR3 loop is CASRQGSYGYTF. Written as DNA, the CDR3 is TGTGCCAGCAGACAGGGGTCCTATGGCTACACCTTC.

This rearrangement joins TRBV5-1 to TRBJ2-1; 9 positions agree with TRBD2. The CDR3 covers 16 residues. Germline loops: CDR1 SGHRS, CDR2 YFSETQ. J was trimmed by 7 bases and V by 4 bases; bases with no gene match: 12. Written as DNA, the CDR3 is TGCGCCAGCAGCCCCGGTGGGCGGGGGGGCCGGAATGAGCAGTTCTTC. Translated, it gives CASSPGGRGGRNEQFF. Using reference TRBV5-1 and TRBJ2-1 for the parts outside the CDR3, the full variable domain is KAGVTQTPRYLIKTRGQQVTLSCSPISGHRSVSWYQQTPGQGLQFLFEYFSETQRNKGNFPGRFSGRQFSNSRSEMNVSTLELGDSALYLCASSPGGRGGRNEQFFGPGTRLTVL.

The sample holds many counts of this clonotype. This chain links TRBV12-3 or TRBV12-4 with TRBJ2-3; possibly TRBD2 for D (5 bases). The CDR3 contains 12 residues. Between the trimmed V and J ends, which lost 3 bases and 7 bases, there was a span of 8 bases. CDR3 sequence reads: CASSFPGNTQYF. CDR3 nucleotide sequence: TGTGCCAGCAGTTTTCCGGGAAATACGCAGTATTTT.

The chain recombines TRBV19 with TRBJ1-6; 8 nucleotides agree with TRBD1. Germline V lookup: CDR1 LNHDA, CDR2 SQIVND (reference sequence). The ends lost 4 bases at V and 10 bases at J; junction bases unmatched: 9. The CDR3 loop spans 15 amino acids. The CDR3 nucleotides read TGTGCCAGTAGTACCTTACAGGGGGAGGCATCACCCCTCCACTTT. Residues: CASSTLQGEASPLHF.

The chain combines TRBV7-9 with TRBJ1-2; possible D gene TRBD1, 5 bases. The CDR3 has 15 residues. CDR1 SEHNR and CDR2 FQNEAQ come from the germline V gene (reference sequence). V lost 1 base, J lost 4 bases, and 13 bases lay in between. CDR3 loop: CASSLGGLDSYGYTF. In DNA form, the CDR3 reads TGTGCCAGCAGCTTAGGGGGACTGGATTCCTATGGCTACACCTTC. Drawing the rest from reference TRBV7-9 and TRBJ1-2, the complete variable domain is DTGVSQNPRHKITKRGQNVTFRCDPISEHNRLYWYRQTLGQGPEFLTYFQNEAQLEKSRLLSDRFSAERPKGSFSTLEIQRTEQGDSAMYLCASSLGGLDSYGYTFGSGTRLTVV.

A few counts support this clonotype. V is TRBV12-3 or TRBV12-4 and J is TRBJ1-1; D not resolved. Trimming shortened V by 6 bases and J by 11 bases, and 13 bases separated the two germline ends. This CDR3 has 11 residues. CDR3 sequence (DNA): TGTGCCAGCAGGAGTGGCCTGGGGGCTTTCTTT. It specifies CASRSGLGAFF.

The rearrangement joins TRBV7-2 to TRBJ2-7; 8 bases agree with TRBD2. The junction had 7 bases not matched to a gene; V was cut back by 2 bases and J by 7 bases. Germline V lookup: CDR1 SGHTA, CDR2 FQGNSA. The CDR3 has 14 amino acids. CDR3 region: CASSLPGGREEQYF. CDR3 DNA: TGTGCCAGCAGCTTACCGGGAGGGAGGGAAGAGCAGTACTTC.

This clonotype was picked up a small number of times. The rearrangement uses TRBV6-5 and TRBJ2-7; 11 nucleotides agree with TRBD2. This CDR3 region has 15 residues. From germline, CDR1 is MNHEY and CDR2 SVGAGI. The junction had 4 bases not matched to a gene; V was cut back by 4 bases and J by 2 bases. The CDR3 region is CASSWGTSGTYEQYF. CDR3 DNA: TGTGCCAGCAGTTGGGGGACTAGCGGCACCTACGAGCAGTACTTC.

The DNA for the CDR3 is TGTGCCACCAGAGAGGGACCGGCCTATGGCTACACCTTC. Protein sequence: CATREGPAYGYTF. The chain combines TRBV28 with TRBJ1-2; the D gene is possibly TRBD1 (5 bases). CDR3 length: 13 residues. The germline V gene encodes CDR1 MDHEN and CDR2 SYDVKM. Trimming cost V 10 bases and J 4 bases, with 16 bases left between them.

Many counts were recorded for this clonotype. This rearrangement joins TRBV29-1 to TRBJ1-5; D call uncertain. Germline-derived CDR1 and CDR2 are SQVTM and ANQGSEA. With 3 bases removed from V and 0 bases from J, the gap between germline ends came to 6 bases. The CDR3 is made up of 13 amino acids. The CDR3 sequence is CSVEENSNQPQHF. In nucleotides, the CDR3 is TGCAGCGTTGAGGAAAATAGCAATCAGCCCCAGCATTTT.

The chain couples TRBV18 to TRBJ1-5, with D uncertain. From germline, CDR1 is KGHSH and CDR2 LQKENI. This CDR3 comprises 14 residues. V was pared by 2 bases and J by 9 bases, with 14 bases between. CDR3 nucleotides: TGTGCCAGCTCACCAATCCGGGGTAGTCTGCCCCAGCATTTT. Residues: CASSPIRGSLPQHF.

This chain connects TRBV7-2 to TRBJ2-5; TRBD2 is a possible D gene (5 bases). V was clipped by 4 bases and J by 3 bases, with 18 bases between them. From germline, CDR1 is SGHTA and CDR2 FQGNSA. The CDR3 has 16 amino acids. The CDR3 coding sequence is TGTGCCAGCAGCTCCCTAACCTTGTCGGGGAAAGAGACCCAGTACTTC. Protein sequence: CASSSLTLSGKETQYF.